A selection of T cell receptor beta chains follows, all from one sample in a study of T cell responses to AZD1222 COVID-19 vaccine. Only in-frame clones appear in the TCRdb table, and some are missing; sequencing was by immunoSEQ multiplex PCR. Of 190,000 or so clones listed, roughly nine tenths are singletons. The sequencing used peripheral blood, collected 28 days after the second AZD1222 dose. Receptors originate from an adult who received the AZD1222 COVID-19 vaccine. CDR3s include the opening cysteine and the closing phenylalanine or tryptophan. D genes are given only for firm matches. Clone size is not always given. Where it is, it says once, few, many or a class for expanded clones.

j_call | clone_size | v_call | d_call | cdr3_nt | cdr3_aa
TRBJ2-5 | . | TRBV14 | . | TGTGCCAGCAGCCAAGTGCCCCAAGAGACCCAGTACTTC | CASSQVPQETQYF
TRBJ1-5 | . | TRBV4-1 | . | TGCGCCAGCAGCCAAGCACAAGGCGGTCAGCCCCAGCATTTT | CASSQAQGGQPQHF
TRBJ2-7 | . | TRBV15 | . | TGTGCCACCAGCAGAGGTGGGACCTACTACGAGCAGTACTTC | CATSRGGTYYEQYF
TRBJ1-2 | . | TRBV28 | TRBD1 | TGTGCCAGCAGATCACAGGGGGCGGGTGGCTACACCTTC | CASRSQGAGGYTF
TRBJ2-1 | . | TRBV11-2 | TRBD2 | TGTGCCAGCAGCTTAGGGGGACTAGCGGGAGATGAGCAGTTCTTC | CASSLGGLAGDEQFF
TRBJ2-3 | . | TRBV6-4 | TRBD2 | TGTGCCAGCAGTGAAGCGGGAGCCGCAGATACGCAGTATTTT | CASSEAGAADTQYF
TRBJ2-2 | . | TRBV11-2 | . | TGTGCCAGCAGCCCCAGACTTCTTAACACCGGGGAGCTGTTTTTT | CASSPRLLNTGELFF
TRBJ2-5 | . | TRBV11-2 | . | TGTGCCAGCAGCTTAGGGATCGGAACCGGCGAGACCCAGTACTTC | CASSLGIGTGETQYF
TRBJ2-7 | . | TRBV18 | . | TGTGCCAGCTCACCAGGGGAGACACGGCCCGAGCAGTACTTC | CASSPGETRPEQYF
TRBJ1-5 | once | TRBV6-2/TRBV6-3 | . | TGTGCCAGCAGTTCCCGTTGGCGAGTATATAGCCTTAATCAGCCCCAGCATTTT | CASSSRWRVYSLNQPQHF
TRBJ1-1 | . | TRBV2 | . | TGTGCCAGCAGTGAATATCTGAACACTGAAGCTTTCTTT | CASSEYLNTEAFF
TRBJ2-7 | few | TRBV7-8 | TRBD2 | TGTGCCAGCAGCTTAGAAGCCCCTAGCGGGAGATCCGAGCAGTACTTC | CASSLEAPSGRSEQYF
TRBJ1-2 | . | TRBV7-2 | . | TGTGCCAGCAGCTTAAGTTTCGCAGGGGTTGGTGGCTACACCTTC | CASSLSFAGVGGYTF
TRBJ2-1 | . | TRBV11-3 | . | TGTGCCAGCAGCTTAGAGGAGGGCCCCTACAATGAGCAGTTCTTC | CASSLEEGPYNEQFF
TRBJ2-7 | . | TRBV6-5 | TRBD1 | TGTGCCAGCAGTTACTCAGCAGGGGGTGGCTACGAGCAGTACTTC | CASSYSAGGGYEQYF
TRBJ1-6 | . | TRBV9 | . | TGTGCCAGCAGCAATGTTCTGAGGGATTCACCCCTCCACTTT | CASSNVLRDSPLHF
TRBJ2-7 | . | TRBV9 | . | TGTGCCAGCAGCGTGGACGGTAGCTCCTACGAGCAGTACTTC | CASSVDGSSYEQYF
TRBJ1-3 | . | TRBV6-5 | . | TGTGCCAGCGGGCGAGGGGACACTGGAAACACCATATATTTT | CASGRGDTGNTIYF
TRBJ2-3 | . | TRBV19 | TRBD2 | TGTGCCAGTAGCACATCTAGCGGGGGGGACCCAGATACGCAGTATTTT | CASSTSSGGDPDTQYF
TRBJ1-4 | few | TRBV30 | TRBD1 | TGTGCCTGGGGACAGGGATATAATGAAAAACTGTTTTTT | CAWGQGYNEKLFF
TRBJ1-4 | . | TRBV7-2 | TRBD1 | TGTGCCAGCGCGGGGACAGGGCGGGAAAAACTGTTTTTT | CASAGTGREKLFF
TRBJ1-3 | . | TRBV28 | . | TGTGCCAGCAGAGTCGCCGGAAACACCATATATTTT | CASRVAGNTIYF
TRBJ2-5 | . | TRBV30 | . | TGTGCCTGGAGTAACGCAGCCGAGACCCAGTACTTC | CAWSNAAETQYF
TRBJ1-1 | . | TRBV30 | TRBD1 | TGTGCCCGGAGCCGACAGGGCGGGATGAACACTGAAGCTTTCTTT | CARSRQGGMNTEAFF
TRBJ2-1 | . | TRBV7-3 | TRBD2 | TGTGCCACCTCGAGCGGGAGGGGTAATGAGCAGTTCTTC | CATSSGRGNEQFF
TRBJ2-7 | . | TRBV18 | TRBD1 | TGTGCCAGCTCACCAACCGGGACAGGGGTCTACGAGCAGTACTTC | CASSPTGTGVYEQYF
TRBJ1-4 | few | TRBV7-9 | . | TGTGCCAGCAGCTCATCTCGGGCAAATAATGAAAAACTGTTTTTT | CASSSSRANNEKLFF
TRBJ2-7 | . | TRBV28 | TRBD1 | TGTGCCAGCACTCCGGGGGACAGGGTCTACGAGCAGTACTTC | CASTPGDRVYEQYF
TRBJ1-1 | . | TRBV7-3 | . | TGTGCCAGCAGCTTACGGGGCGACACTGAAGCTTTCTTT | CASSLRGDTEAFF
TRBJ1-2 | . | TRBV6-6 | TRBD1 | TGTGCCAGCAGTCCCGAACACCTCACCGACAGGGACACTCATGGCTACACCTTC | CASSPEHLTDRDTHGYTF
TRBJ2-3 | . | TRBV2 | TRBD2 | TGTGCCAGCAGTGGTGGGACTAGCGGGCGCACAGATACGCAGTATTTT | CASSGGTSGRTDTQYF
TRBJ1-4 | . | TRBV19 | . | TGTGCCAGTAGTATCCAACAGAATAGAGCAACTAATGAAAAACTGTTTTTT | CASSIQQNRATNEKLFF
TRBJ1-5 | . | TRBV10-2 | . | TGCGCCAGCAGAACAGGGAGCAATCAGCCCCAGCATTTT | CASRTGSNQPQHF
TRBJ1-2 | . | TRBV6-5 | . | TGTGCCAGCACCAGGGGAGGGGTTAACTATGGCTACACCTTC | CASTRGGVNYGYTF
TRBJ1-1 | once | TRBV28 | . | TGTGCCAGCACCGAACCCCCCCCCAACACTGAAGCTTTCTTT | CASTEPPPNTEAFF
TRBJ2-5 | . | TRBV11-2 | . | TGTGCCAGCAGCAATCCGGGACCCCTTCGGGAGACCCAGTACTTC | CASSNPGPLRETQYF
TRBJ1-2 | . | TRBV12-3/TRBV12-4 | . | TGTGCCAGCAGTTCCCGACAGAACTATGGCTACACCTTC | CASSSRQNYGYTF
TRBJ2-1 | . | TRBV6-1 | TRBD2 | TGTGCCAGCAGTGAAGGGCTAGCGGGTCACAATGAGCAGTTCTTC | CASSEGLAGHNEQFF
TRBJ2-1 | . | TRBV2 | . | TGTGCCAGCAGTGAAGCGCCACCCGGCAGGCGGCTCCTGAATGAGCAGTTCTTC | CASSEAPPGRRLLNEQFF
TRBJ2-3 | . | TRBV24-1 | TRBD2 | TGTGCCACCAGTGCCTGGGGCGGGAGGAACACAGATACGCAGTATTTT | CATSAWGGRNTDTQYF
TRBJ1-2 | . | TRBV4-1 | . | TGCGCCAGCAGCCAAGTAGAGGCCACTAACTATGGCTACACCTTC | CASSQVEATNYGYTF
TRBJ1-5 | . | TRBV19 | TRBD1 | TGTGCCAGTAGTATAGGGACAGGGAATCAGCCCCAGCATTTT | CASSIGTGNQPQHF
TRBJ2-5 | . | TRBV6-5 | . | TGTGCCAGCAGTTACTCGATGGGGGAGACCCAGTACTTC | CASSYSMGETQYF
TRBJ2-5 | . | TRBV28 | TRBD2 | TGTGCCAGCAGACTTACTAGCGCTCACACCCCCCAAGAGACCCAGTACTTC | CASRLTSAHTPQETQYF
TRBJ1-1 | . | TRBV5-1 | . | TGCGCCAGCAGCCTGCTGCCTAGCGAGAACACTGAAGCTTTCTTT | CASSLLPSENTEAFF
TRBJ2-3 | . | TRBV14 | . | TGTGCCAGCAGCCATGGCGGGAGCACAGATACGCAGTATTTT | CASSHGGSTDTQYF
TRBJ1-1 | once | TRBV6-2/TRBV6-3 | TRBD1 | TGTGCCAGCAGTAAGCAGGACAGGGGGTCGAGCACTGAAGCTTTCTTT | CASSKQDRGSSTEAFF
TRBJ2-7 | . | TRBV7-2 | TRBD1 | TGTGCCACACTCGACCTTAGGACAGGGGGCCACGAGCAGTACTTC | CATLDLRTGGHEQYF
TRBJ1-4 | medium-sized | TRBV29-1 | . | TGCAGCGGTGCCCGGTCGGGAAGTGAAAAACTGTTTTTT | CSGARSGSEKLFF
TRBJ2-1 | . | TRBV5-5 | TRBD2 | TGTGCCAGCAGCTTCATAGACGGGGTGTCGCGGGAGAGGCGGGAGCAGTTCTTC | CASSFIDGVSRERREQFF
TRBJ2-1 | . | TRBV3-1/TRBV3-2 | TRBD2 | TGTGCCAGCACCGGCTGGGCTAGCGGGGGCCGGAGTAAGCAGTTCTTC | CASTGWASGGRSKQFF
TRBJ2-2 | once | TRBV5-1 | . | TGCGCCAGCAGCCCTAGCCCCCCGAACACCGGGGAGCTGTTTTTT | CASSPSPPNTGELFF
TRBJ2-5 | once | TRBV30 | . | TGTGCCTGGAGTACCGGGAGAGCGGCCCTGCAAGAGACCCAGTACTTC | CAWSTGRAALQETQYF
TRBJ2-7 | once | TRBV19 | . | TGTGCCAGTAGTATCGAAGTACGCAGCTACGAGCAGTACTTC | CASSIEVRSYEQYF
TRBJ1-3 | . | TRBV11-2 | . | TGTGCCAGCAGCGAGGGATTCTCTGGAAACACCATATATTTT | CASSEGFSGNTIYF
TRBJ1-1 | . | TRBV10-2 | . | TGCGCCAGCAGTGAGTCGCGACCATTGAACACTGAAGCTTTCTTT | CASSESRPLNTEAFF
TRBJ1-4 | many | TRBV6-5 | . | TGTGCCAGCAGGGATCAGTCCGGGCGGCATGAAAAACTGTTTTTT | CASRDQSGRHEKLFF
TRBJ2-3 | . | TRBV11-2 | TRBD2 | TGTGCCAGCAGCTTAGCCTTACTAGCGGGAGGGCCTACAGATACGCAGTATTTT | CASSLALLAGGPTDTQYF
TRBJ1-3 | . | TRBV7-2 | . | TGTGCCAGCAGATTATCGGCAGGGGCCGGAAACACCATATATTTT | CASRLSAGAGNTIYF
TRBJ2-7 | few | TRBV6-5 | TRBD2 | TGTGCCAGCGTGTGGCTAGCGGGATCACACTACGAGCAGTACTTC | CASVWLAGSHYEQYF